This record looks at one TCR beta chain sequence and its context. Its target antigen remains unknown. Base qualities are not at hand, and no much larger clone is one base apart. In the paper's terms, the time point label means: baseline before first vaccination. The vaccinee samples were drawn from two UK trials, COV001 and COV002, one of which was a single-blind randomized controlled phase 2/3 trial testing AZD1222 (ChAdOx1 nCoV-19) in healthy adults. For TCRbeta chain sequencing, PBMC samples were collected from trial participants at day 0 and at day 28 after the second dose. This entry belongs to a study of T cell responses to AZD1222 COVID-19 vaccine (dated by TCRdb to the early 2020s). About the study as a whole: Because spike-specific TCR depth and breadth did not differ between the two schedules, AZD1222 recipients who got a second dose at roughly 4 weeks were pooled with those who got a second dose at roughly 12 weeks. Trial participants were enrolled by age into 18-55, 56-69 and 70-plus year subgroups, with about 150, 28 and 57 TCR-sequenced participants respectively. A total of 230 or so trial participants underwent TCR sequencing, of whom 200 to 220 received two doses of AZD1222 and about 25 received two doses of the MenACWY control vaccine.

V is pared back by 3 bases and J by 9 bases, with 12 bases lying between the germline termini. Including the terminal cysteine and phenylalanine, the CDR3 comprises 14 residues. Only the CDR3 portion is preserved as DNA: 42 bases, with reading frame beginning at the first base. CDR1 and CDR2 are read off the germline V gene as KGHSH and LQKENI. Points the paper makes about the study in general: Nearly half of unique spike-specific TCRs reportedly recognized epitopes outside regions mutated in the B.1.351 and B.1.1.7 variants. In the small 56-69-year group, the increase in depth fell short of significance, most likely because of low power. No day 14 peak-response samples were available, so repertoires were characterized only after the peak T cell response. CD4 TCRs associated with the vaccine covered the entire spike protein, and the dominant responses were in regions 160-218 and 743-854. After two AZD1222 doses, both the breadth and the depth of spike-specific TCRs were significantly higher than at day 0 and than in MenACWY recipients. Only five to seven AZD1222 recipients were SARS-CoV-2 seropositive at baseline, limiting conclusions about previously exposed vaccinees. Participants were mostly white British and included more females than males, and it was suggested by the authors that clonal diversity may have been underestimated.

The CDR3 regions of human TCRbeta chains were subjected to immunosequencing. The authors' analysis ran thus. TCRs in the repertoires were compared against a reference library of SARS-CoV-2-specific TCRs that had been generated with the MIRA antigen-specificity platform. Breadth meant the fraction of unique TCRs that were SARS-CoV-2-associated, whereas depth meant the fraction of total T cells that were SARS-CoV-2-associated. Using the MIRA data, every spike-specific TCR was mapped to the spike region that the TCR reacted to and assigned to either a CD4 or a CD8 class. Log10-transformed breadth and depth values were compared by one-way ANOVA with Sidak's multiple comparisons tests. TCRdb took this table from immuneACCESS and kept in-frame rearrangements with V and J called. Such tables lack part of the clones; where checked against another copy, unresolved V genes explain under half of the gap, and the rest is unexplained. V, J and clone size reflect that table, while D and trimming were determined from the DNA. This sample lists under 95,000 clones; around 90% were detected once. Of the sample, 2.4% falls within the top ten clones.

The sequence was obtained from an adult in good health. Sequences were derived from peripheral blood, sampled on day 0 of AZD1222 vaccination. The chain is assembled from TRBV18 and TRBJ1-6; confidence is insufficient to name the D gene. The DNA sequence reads TGTGCCAGCTCACCGCCACAGCAATCTTCACCCCTCCACTTT. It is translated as CASSPPQQSSPLHF.